This TCR beta chain was profiled in a study of naive and memory T cell subsets. General observations from the study: In CD4 and CD8 cells, diversity dropped from naive through EMRA. Naive and memory subsets had different power law exponents for TCR abundance.

The germline CDR1 and CDR2 sequences are MNHEY and SMNVEV (reference sequence). The CDR3 covers 15 residues. V lost 6 bases to trimming and J lost 7 bases, with 21 bases between them. This clonotype was picked up a small number of times. The antigen remains undetermined. The beta constant-region primer was an equimolar mix of two oligonucleotides covering TRBC1 and TRBC2. Ligated cDNA was amplified by four rounds of PCR with nested alpha and beta constant-region primers and SP2. An oligonucleotide with the SP2 primer and a 12-nucleotide UMI was ligated to the cDNA 3' end. TCRdb fed the UMI-ligation and nested PCR reads into MiXCR, producing one record per CDR3 protein. The sample shows about 120,000 distinct CDR3 sequences, roughly 36% of them seen only once.

The sample taken for sequencing was central memory CD4+ T cells from blood. This TCR was recovered from a human donor in good health. This chain links TRBV27 with TRBJ1-1, with D tentatively TRBD1 (5 bases). The CDR3 nucleotides are TGTGCCAGCAGACGAGCCGACAGAGGCTCTTTTGAAGCTTTCTTT. Translated, it gives CASRRADRGSFEAFF.